This TCR beta chain derives from a study of blood T cell repertoires in COVID-19. Overall study context: PBMCs, B-cell-depleted T cells, or T cells provided the cDNA or gDNA that made up the material.

Participants were aged about 18 to 89 years from approximately 25 US areas. V gave up 0 bases and J gave up 2 bases, with 13 bases separating them. Per germline, CDR1 LNHNV and CDR2 YYDKDF (reference sequence). The CDR3 spans 17 residues. Only in-frame clones appear in the TCRdb table, and some are missing; sequencing was by immunoSEQ multiplex PCR. The sample yields 150,000 to 200,000 clones, 86% seen once. The receptor was isolated from a woman aged 40 to 50 in a cohort exposed to, infected with or recovered from COVID-19 (not recorded which). The rearrangement uses TRBV15 and TRBJ1-4, with D perhaps matching TRBD1 (6 bases). Sample: PBMCs or T cells enriched from blood (not recorded which). The CDR3 DNA reads TGTGCCACCAGCAGAGATAGGGGGGGGCTCACTAATGAAAAACTGTTTTTT. Translated: CATSRDRGGLTNEKLFF.